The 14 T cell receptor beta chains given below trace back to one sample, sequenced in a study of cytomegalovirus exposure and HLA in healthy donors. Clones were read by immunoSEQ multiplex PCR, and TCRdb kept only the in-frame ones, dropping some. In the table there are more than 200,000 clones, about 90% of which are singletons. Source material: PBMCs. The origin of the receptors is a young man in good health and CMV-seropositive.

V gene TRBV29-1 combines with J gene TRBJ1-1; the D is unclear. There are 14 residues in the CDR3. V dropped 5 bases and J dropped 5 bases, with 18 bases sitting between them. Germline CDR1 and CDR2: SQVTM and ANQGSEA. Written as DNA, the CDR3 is TGCAGCGTTCGGACGGCCGGGTTGGGGACTGAAGCTTTCTTT. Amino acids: CSVRTAGLGTEAFF.

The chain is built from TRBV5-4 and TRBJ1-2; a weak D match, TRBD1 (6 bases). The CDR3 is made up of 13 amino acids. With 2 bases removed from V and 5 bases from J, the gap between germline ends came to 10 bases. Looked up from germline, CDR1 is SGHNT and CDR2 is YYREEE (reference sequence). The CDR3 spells CASSFTGSYGYTF. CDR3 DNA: TGTGCCAGCAGCTTTACAGGGAGTTATGGCTACACCTTC.

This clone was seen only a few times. The CDR3 DNA is TGTGCCAGCAGCTTTAACAGCAATGAGCAGTTCTTC. Translation: CASSFNSNEQFF. V is TRBV11-3 and J is TRBJ2-1; no clear D. The CDR3 extends over 12 amino acids. Trimming left V 3 bases short and J 6 bases short, with 6 bases between. Germline-derived CDR1 and CDR2 are SGHNT and YENEEA.

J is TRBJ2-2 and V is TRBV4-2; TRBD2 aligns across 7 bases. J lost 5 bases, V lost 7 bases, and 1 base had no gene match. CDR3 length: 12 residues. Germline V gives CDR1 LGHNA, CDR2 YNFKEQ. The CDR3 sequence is CASTGGTGELFF. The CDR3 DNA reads TGTGCCAGCACGGGGGGAACCGGGGAGCTGTTTTTT.

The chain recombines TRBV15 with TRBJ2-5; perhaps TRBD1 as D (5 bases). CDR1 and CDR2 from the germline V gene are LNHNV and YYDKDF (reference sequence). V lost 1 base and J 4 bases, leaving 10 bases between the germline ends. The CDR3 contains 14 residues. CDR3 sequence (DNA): TGTGCCACCAGCAGAGTCACAGGTGGAGAGACCCAGTACTTC. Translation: CATSRVTGGETQYF.

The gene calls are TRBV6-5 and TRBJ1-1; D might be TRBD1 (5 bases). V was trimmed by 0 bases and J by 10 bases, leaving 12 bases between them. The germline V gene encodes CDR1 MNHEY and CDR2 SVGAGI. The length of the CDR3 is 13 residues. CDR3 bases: TGTGCCAGCAGTTACTCGGTGGAGGGGCGAGCTTTCTTT. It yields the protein CASSYSVEGRAFF.

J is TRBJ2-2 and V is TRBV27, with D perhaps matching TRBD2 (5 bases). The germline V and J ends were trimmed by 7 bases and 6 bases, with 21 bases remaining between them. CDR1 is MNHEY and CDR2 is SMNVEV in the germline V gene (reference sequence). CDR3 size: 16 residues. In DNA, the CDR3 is TGTGCCAGCACCCAATACCGGTGGGAGCGGTCCGGGGAGCTGTTTTTT. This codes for CASTQYRWERSGELFF.

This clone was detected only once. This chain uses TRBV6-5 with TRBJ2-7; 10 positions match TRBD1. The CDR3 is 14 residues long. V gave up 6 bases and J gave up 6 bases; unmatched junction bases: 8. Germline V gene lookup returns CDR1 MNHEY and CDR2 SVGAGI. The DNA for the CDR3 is TGTGCCAGCAGCACCGGGACAGGGGAAGGCGAGCAGTACTTC. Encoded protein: CASSTGTGEGEQYF.

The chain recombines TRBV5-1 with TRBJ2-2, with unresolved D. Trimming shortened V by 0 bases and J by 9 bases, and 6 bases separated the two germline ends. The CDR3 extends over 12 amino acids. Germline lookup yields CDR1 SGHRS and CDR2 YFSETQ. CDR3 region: CASSLGVWELFF. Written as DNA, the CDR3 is TGCGCCAGCAGCTTGGGAGTCTGGGAGCTGTTTTTT.

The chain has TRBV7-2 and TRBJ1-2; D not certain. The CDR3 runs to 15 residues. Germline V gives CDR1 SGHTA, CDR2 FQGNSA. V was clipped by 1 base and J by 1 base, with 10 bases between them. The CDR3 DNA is TGTGCCAGCAGCTTAGGGCCCGTTATTAACTATGGCTACACCTTC. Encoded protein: CASSLGPVINYGYTF.

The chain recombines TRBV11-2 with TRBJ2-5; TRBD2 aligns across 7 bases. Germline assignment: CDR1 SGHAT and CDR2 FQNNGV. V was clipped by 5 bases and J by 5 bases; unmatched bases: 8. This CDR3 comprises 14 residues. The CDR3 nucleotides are TGTGCCAGCAGCAGACTAGCATCGTGGGAGACCCAGTACTTC. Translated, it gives CASSRLASWETQYF.

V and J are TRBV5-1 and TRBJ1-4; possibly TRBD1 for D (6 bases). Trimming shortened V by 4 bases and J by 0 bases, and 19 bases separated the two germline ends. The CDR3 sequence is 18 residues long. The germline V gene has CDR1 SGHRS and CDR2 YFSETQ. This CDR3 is CASSPTQGSIATNEKLFF. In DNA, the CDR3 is TGCGCCAGCAGCCCTACACAGGGTTCAATTGCAACTAATGAAAAACTGTTTTTT.

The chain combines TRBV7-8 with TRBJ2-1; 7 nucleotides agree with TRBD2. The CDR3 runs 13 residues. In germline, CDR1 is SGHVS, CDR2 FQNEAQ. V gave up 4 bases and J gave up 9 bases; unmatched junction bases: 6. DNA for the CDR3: TGTGCCAGCAGCTCAGAGGCTAGCGGTGAGCAGTTCTTC. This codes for CASSSEASGEQFF. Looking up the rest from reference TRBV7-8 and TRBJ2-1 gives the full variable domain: GAGVSQSPRYKVAKRGQDVALRCDPISGHVSLFWYQQALGQGPEFLTYFQNEAQLDKSGLPSDRFFAERPEGSVSTLKIQRTQQEDSAVYLCASSSEASGEQFFGPGTRLTVL.

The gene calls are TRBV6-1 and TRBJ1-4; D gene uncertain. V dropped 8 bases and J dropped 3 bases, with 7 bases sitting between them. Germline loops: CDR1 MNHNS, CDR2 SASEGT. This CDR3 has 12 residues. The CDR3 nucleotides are TGTGCCAGCGCTGGGGCTAATGAAAAACTGTTTTTT. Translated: CASAGANEKLFF.